A single sample gave rise to the 22 T cell receptor beta chains below, sequenced in a study of blood T cell repertoires in COVID-19. The protocol was immunoSEQ multiplex PCR, while the TCRdb copy is restricted to in-frame clones and leaves out a portion. Here the sample spans 350,000 or so clones, 90% being singletons. Sample: peripheral blood. These receptors were obtained from a man younger than 35 with active or convalescent COVID-19.

The J gene is TRBJ1-1, the V gene TRBV18; 7 nucleotides align to TRBD1. This CDR3 has 16 amino acids. J was trimmed by 1 base and V by 4 bases; bases with no gene match: 9. Per the germline V gene, CDR1 is KGHSH and CDR2 is LQKENI. CDR3 sequence reads: CASSQGGASKNTEAFF. CDR3 nucleotide sequence: TGTGCCAGCTCACAAGGGGGCGCAAGTAAGAACACTGAAGCTTTCTTT.

This chain connects TRBV5-6 to TRBJ1-2; D remains unclear. CDR3 length: 14 amino acids. Trimming pared 4 bases from V and 7 bases from J, leaving 17 bases between. The germline V gene has CDR1 SGHDT and CDR2 YYEEEE. CDR3 DNA: TGTGCCAGCAGCCCCGGGCGGCGGGATGTTGGCTACACCTTC. Protein sequence: CASSPGRRDVGYTF.

The gene calls are TRBV12-3 or TRBV12-4 and TRBJ2-2; D gene ambiguous. This CDR3 has 12 amino acids. Trimming cost V 7 bases and J 1 base, with 4 bases left between them. This CDR3 reads CASIQNTGELFF. CDR3 DNA sequence: TGTGCCAGCATACAGAACACCGGGGAGCTGTTTTTT.

The V gene is TRBV28, the J gene TRBJ1-3; a weak D match, TRBD1 (6 bases). The CDR3 contains 15 residues. From germline, CDR1 is MDHEN and CDR2 SYDVKM. With 3 bases removed from V and 2 bases from J, the gap between germline ends came to 11 bases. The DNA for the CDR3 is TGTGCCAGCAGTTTTTACAGGGCCACTGGAAACACCATATATTTT. This encodes CASSFYRATGNTIYF.

The V call is TRBV29-1, the J call TRBJ2-1; perhaps TRBD2 as D (6 bases). CDR1 is SQVTM, CDR2 ANQGSEA, per germline. The CDR3 has 12 amino acids. Deletions cut 5 bases from V and 7 bases from J, with 12 bases between. The chain's CDR3 is CSVKGTLNEQFF. CDR3 bases: TGCAGCGTTAAGGGGACTCTAAATGAGCAGTTCTTC.

V gene TRBV6-2 or TRBV6-3 combines with J gene TRBJ2-2; 9 nucleotides match TRBD1. This CDR3 comprises 15 residues. Germline trimming cut 0 bases from V and 8 bases from J; bases unmatched to any gene: 4. Germline assignment: CDR1 MNHEY and CDR2 SVGEGT. The CDR3 region is CASSYSGTGLGELFF. In DNA, the CDR3 is TGTGCCAGCAGTTACTCTGGGACAGGGTTAGGGGAGCTGTTTTTT.

V usage is TRBV6-5 and J usage is TRBJ2-7; 7 nucleotides agree with TRBD1. Germline lookup yields CDR1 MNHEY and CDR2 SVGAGI. V was clipped by 5 bases and J by 5 bases; unmatched bases: 3. The CDR3 sequence is 12 residues long. The CDR3 sequence is CASSRQGDEQYF. In nucleotides, the CDR3 is TGTGCCAGCAGTCGACAGGGTGACGAGCAGTACTTC.

The chain is built from TRBV6-1 and TRBJ2-7; 9 bases align to TRBD1. Germline CDR1 MNHNS, CDR2 SASEGT. CDR3 length equals 15 residues. J gave up 9 bases and V 5 bases, and 14 bases lay outside the gene matches. CDR3 sequence reads: CASSSTTGGGEGQYF. The CDR3 coding sequence is TGTGCCAGCAGTTCAACGACAGGGGGGGGTGAGGGGCAGTACTTC.

The rearrangement links TRBV29-1 to TRBJ2-1, with D perhaps TRBD2 (6 bases). The CDR3 totals 14 residues. Germline V lookup: CDR1 SQVTM, CDR2 ANQGSEA. Deletions cut 5 bases from V and 5 bases from J, with 16 bases between. CDR3 DNA sequence: TGCAGCGTTTATGGGGGGATAAACGACAATGAGCAGTTCTTC. Its protein is CSVYGGINDNEQFF.

This chain uses TRBV6-5 with TRBJ1-4; tentative D call: TRBD1 (5 bases). The CDR3 has 14 residues. The V end lost 0 bases, the J end lost 8 bases, and 10 bases lay between the germline ends. Germline V gene sequence: CDR1 MNHEY, CDR2 SVGAGI. CDR3 nucleotides: TGTGCCAGCAGTTACTCAGGGGCTCGGGAAAAACTGTTTTTT. Translated: CASSYSGAREKLFF.

The V call is TRBV27, the J call TRBJ2-7; TRBD2 is a possible D gene (5 bases). The V end was cut by 5 bases, the J end by 1 base, with 12 bases between. The germline CDR1 and CDR2 sequences are MNHEY and SMNVEV (reference sequence). This CDR3 comprises 14 residues. The CDR3 region is CASSPRTGSYEQYF. The CDR3 nucleotides are TGTGCCAGCAGTCCACGGACGGGATCCTACGAGCAGTACTTC.

The V and J genes are TRBV5-1 and TRBJ2-1; D not certain. V was clipped by 4 bases and J by 6 bases, with 5 bases between them. This CDR3 is built from 11 residues. Germline V gene sequence: CDR1 SGHRS, CDR2 YFSETQ. CDR3 protein: CASSLSNEQFF. In DNA, the CDR3 is TGCGCCAGCAGCCTCAGCAATGAGCAGTTCTTC.

Note on this clone: Here the CDR3 omits its conserved ending phenylalanine or tryptophan, so a read error is the likely source. The rearrangement uses TRBV28 and TRBJ1-2, with 8 bases identical to TRBD1. Unmatched junction bases numbered 1, after V lost 6 bases and J lost 4 bases. CDR1 is MDHEN, CDR2 SYDVKM, per germline. This CDR3 has 12 amino acids. The CDR3, as DNA: TGTGCCAGCAGGACAGGGGTCTATGGCTACACCTCC. Protein sequence: CASRTGVYGYTS.

CDR3 amino acids: CASSPGVGGANVLTF. DNA for the CDR3: TGTGCCAGCAGTCCCGGGGTAGGTGGGGCCAACGTCCTGACTTTC. This chain joins TRBV27 and TRBJ2-6, with D maybe TRBD2 (5 bases). Per germline, CDR1 MNHEY and CDR2 SMNVEV (reference sequence). The CDR3 totals 15 residues. Trimming removed 5 bases from V and 3 bases from J, with 11 bases in between.

This chain joins TRBV9 and TRBJ2-7, with TRBD2 identical over 10 bases. The V segment lost 0 bases and the J segment 13 bases; nucleotides outside the gene matches: 13. In germline, CDR1 is SGDLS, CDR2 YYNGEE. CDR3 size: 15 residues. The CDR3 loop is CASSVAPAGGDYLYF. DNA of the CDR3: TGTGCCAGCAGCGTAGCTCCAGCGGGAGGGGACTATCTATACTTC.

The chain joins TRBV29-1 to TRBJ2-5, with TRBD1 identical over 7 bases. CDR3 length equals 14 residues. The V gene end was trimmed by 8 bases and the J gene end by 2 bases; junction bases not matched to a gene: 11. Looked up from germline, CDR1 is SQVTM and CDR2 is ANQGSEA. The CDR3: CSFDSGQRQETQYF. The CDR3 coding sequence is TGCAGCTTCGACTCGGGACAGCGACAAGAGACCCAGTACTTC.

The chain links TRBV4-1 to TRBJ1-5; no clear D gene. Germline loops: CDR1 MGHRA, CDR2 YSYEKL. The CDR3 runs 15 residues. Trimming pared 0 bases from V and 9 bases from J, leaving 15 bases between. CDR3 amino acids: CASSQDYTGFWPQHF. Here the CDR3 DNA reads TGCGCCAGCAGCCAAGATTATACGGGGTTTTGGCCCCAGCATTTT.

The gene calls are TRBV6-5 and TRBJ1-2; D gene uncertain. The CDR3 has 16 residues. Per germline, CDR1 MNHEY and CDR2 SVGAGI. With 0 bases removed from V and 0 bases from J, the gap between germline ends came to 11 bases. CDR3: CASSYSNSLPNYGYTF. CDR3 bases: TGTGCCAGCAGTTACTCGAACAGCCTTCCTAACTATGGCTACACCTTC.

This chain joins TRBV5-1 and TRBJ2-3; weak D call: TRBD2 (6 bases). This CDR3 has 14 residues. V was clipped by 3 bases and J by 4 bases, with 12 bases between them. Germline V lookup: CDR1 SGHRS, CDR2 YFSETQ. CDR3 in DNA: TGCGCCAGCAGCTCCCGACTAGTTCCAGATACGCAGTATTTT. This gives the protein CASSSRLVPDTQYF.

The V call is TRBV29-1, the J call TRBJ1-2, with 10 bases aligning to TRBD1. Germline V gene data show CDR1 as SQVTM and CDR2 as ANQGSEA. The CDR3 has 12 amino acids. With 7 bases clipped from V and 10 bases from J, the junction kept 9 bases outside the gene matches. Here the CDR3 DNA reads TGCAGCGGAATCACCGGGACAGGGGTCTACACCTTC. This gives the protein CSGITGTGVYTF.

J is TRBJ2-7 and V is TRBV5-1, with 7 bases lining up with TRBD1. Germline CDR1 and CDR2: SGHRS and YFSETQ. The CDR3 has 13 residues. V shed 5 bases, J shed 3 bases, and the junction held 5 bases outside the gene matches. CDR3 region: CASRPTGNYEQYF. The CDR3 coding sequence is TGCGCCAGCAGGCCGACAGGGAACTACGAGCAGTACTTC.

This rearrangement joins TRBV6-5 to TRBJ2-7; D uncertain. The CDR3 has 15 amino acids. Trimming left V 7 bases short and J 2 bases short, with 18 bases between. CDR1 is MNHEY and CDR2 is SVGAGI in the germline V gene. The CDR3 region has the DNA TGTGCCAGCATTAAACTCGGCAGACACGCCTACGAGCAGTACTTC. Amino acid sequence: CASIKLGRHAYEQYF.